These 21 T cell receptor beta chains originate from one sample sequenced in a study of graft-versus-host responses after intestinal transplantation. Their specific antigens are unknown. Here immunoSEQ multiplex PCR was the method, and the copy in TCRdb shows in-frame clones only, minus some. Of roughly 120,000 clones in the sample, just over 90% were seen once. The source was unstimulated CD4+ T cells sorted from spleen or lymph node cells, collected before intestinal transplant. The receptors shown here come from a human donor who received an intestinal transplant.

V and J are TRBV5-6 and TRBJ1-2; TRBD1 aligns across 8 bases. The germline V gene encodes CDR1 SGHDT and CDR2 YYEEEE. The trim removed 4 bases at V and 1 base at J, leaving 3 bases unmatched. This CDR3 contains 14 residues. The CDR3: CASSRTGLNYGYTF. DNA for the CDR3: TGTGCCAGCAGCCGGACAGGGCTTAACTATGGCTACACCTTC.

J is TRBJ2-5 and V is TRBV18; a possible D gene is TRBD1 (5 bases). With 2 bases removed from V and 4 bases from J, the gap between germline ends came to 14 bases. CDR1 and CDR2 from the germline V gene are KGHSH and LQKENI. The CDR3 sequence is 15 residues long. The CDR3 sequence is CASSPGQGGAETQYF. The DNA for the CDR3 is TGTGCCAGCTCACCAGGGCAGGGTGGCGCAGAGACCCAGTACTTC.

J is TRBJ1-5 and V is TRBV6-5; 7 positions match TRBD1. The CDR3 runs 14 residues. V dropped 10 bases and J dropped 0; count of bases not matched to a gene: 6. Germline V gene data show CDR1 as MNHEY and CDR2 as SVGAGI. The CDR3 sequence is CATSTGYSNQPQHF. CDR3 nucleotides: TGTGCCACCTCGACAGGGTATAGCAATCAGCCCCAGCATTTT.

The V call is TRBV5-1, the J call TRBJ2-2; 13 bases map to TRBD2. Germline values: CDR1 SGHRS, CDR2 YFSETQ. This CDR3 has 15 residues. Unmatched junction bases numbered 6, after V lost 7 bases and J lost 6 bases. CDR3 region: CASFGLAGAPGELFF. CDR3 nucleotides: TGCGCCAGCTTTGGACTAGCGGGAGCTCCCGGGGAGCTGTTTTTT.

The V call is TRBV7-9, the J call TRBJ1-3; 8 nucleotides match TRBD1. The CDR3 consists of 18 residues. Per germline, CDR1 SEHNR and CDR2 FQNEAQ (reference sequence). With V trimmed by 1 base and J by 0 bases, 8 bases remained unmatched. The CDR3 is CASSLVAGQGLSGNTIYF. CDR3 nucleotides: TGTGCCAGCAGCTTAGTAGCAGGACAGGGCCTCTCTGGAAACACCATATATTTT.

The chain links TRBV30 to TRBJ2-1; possibly TRBD2 for D (6 bases). This CDR3 is built from 13 residues. CDR1 and CDR2 from the germline V gene are GTSNPN and SVGIG (reference sequence). Trimming stripped 1 base from V and 7 bases from J, with 11 bases between. The CDR3 DNA reads as TGTGCCTGGAGTGGCCCCGGGGGTAATGAGCAGTTCTTC. Protein sequence: CAWSGPGGNEQFF.

CDR3 sequence (DNA): TGTGCCTGGAGTCGCCGAGGCGGCAATCAGCCCCAGCATTTT. This encodes CAWSRRGGNQPQHF. The chain uses TRBV30 and TRBJ1-5; D remains unclear. The CDR3 has 14 residues. CDR1 and CDR2 from the germline V gene are GTSNPN and SVGIG (reference sequence). Deletions cut 2 bases from V and 2 bases from J, with 10 bases between. Based on the CDR3 plus reference TRBV30 and TRBJ1-5, the full variable domain is SQTIHQWPATLVQPVGSPLSLECTVEGTSNPNLYWYRQAAGRGLQLLFYSVGIGQISSEVPQNLSASRPQDRQFILSSKKLLLSDSGFYLCAWSRRGGNQPQHFGDGTRLSIL.

The rearrangement uses TRBV5-4 and TRBJ1-1; 7 nucleotides match TRBD1. CDR3 length: 15 amino acids. V gave up 2 bases and J gave up 6 bases; unmatched junction bases: 10. Germline V gene lookup returns CDR1 SGHNT and CDR2 YYREEE (reference sequence). CDR3 in amino acids: CASSLKSGGLAEAFF. In DNA form, the CDR3 reads TGTGCCAGCAGCTTAAAATCAGGGGGATTAGCTGAAGCTTTCTTT.

The J gene is TRBJ1-3, the V gene TRBV4-3; D unclear. Trimming cost V 0 bases and J 8 bases, with 8 bases left between them. Germline-derived CDR1 and CDR2 are LGHNA and YSLEER. The CDR3 spans 13 residues. The DNA for the CDR3 is TGCGCCAGCAGCCAAGATCTGGGCTACACCATATATTTT. Amino acid sequence: CASSQDLGYTIYF.

The chain recombines TRBV5-1 with TRBJ2-7, with D unclear. Trimming shortened V by 0 bases and J by 0 bases, and 7 bases separated the two germline ends. CDR3 size: 14 residues. CDR1 and CDR2 from the germline V gene are SGHRS and YFSETQ. The CDR3 DNA sequence: TGCGCCAGCAGCTTGGAAGCGCGCTCCTACGAGCAGTACTTC. This translates into CASSLEARSYEQYF.

The chain carries TRBV19 and TRBJ2-3; 7 bases align to TRBD1. CDR1 LNHDA and CDR2 SQIVND come from the germline V gene (reference sequence). CDR3 length: 15 residues. Trimming removed 5 bases from V and 2 bases from J; junction bases left unmatched: 7. CDR3 bases: TGTGCCAGTAGTGGGACAGCGCTGTTCACAGATACGCAGTATTTT. Translated: CASSGTALFTDTQYF.

The chain employs TRBV5-1 and TRBJ2-3, with 9 bases matching TRBD1. CDR1 SGHRS and CDR2 YFSETQ come from the germline V gene. V trimming: 4 bases; J trimming: 1 base; junction bases outside the gene matches: 7. The CDR3 spans 16 residues. The DNA for the CDR3 is TGCGCCAGCAGCGCCGACGACAGGGGGGGCACAGATACGCAGTATTTT. Its protein product is CASSADDRGGTDTQYF.

The chain has TRBV13 and TRBJ1-2; 8 bases match TRBD1. Per the germline V gene, CDR1 is PRHDT and CDR2 is FYEKMQ (reference sequence). Trimming took 5 bases from V and 8 from J; bases not matched to a gene: 7. This CDR3 has 13 amino acids. The CDR3 DNA reads as TGTGCCAGCAGCGTCAGGGGGCGGGAGGGCTACACCTTC. It specifies CASSVRGREGYTF.

This chain connects TRBV6-5 to TRBJ1-1; the match to TRBD1 covers 7 bases. The CDR3 runs 12 residues. J was trimmed by 8 bases and V by 6 bases; bases with no gene match: 6. Germline CDR1 MNHEY, CDR2 SVGAGI. The CDR3 region is CASRRTGNEAFF. CDR3 DNA sequence: TGTGCCAGCAGGCGGACAGGCAACGAAGCTTTCTTT.

The J gene is TRBJ2-2, the V gene TRBV2; TRBD2 might be the D (5 bases). Looked up from germline, CDR1 is SNHLY and CDR2 is FYNNEI. The germline V and J ends were trimmed by 8 bases and 0 bases, with 13 bases remaining between them. This CDR3 is built from 15 residues. CDR3 bases: TGTGCCAGCCGAAAGGCTAGCCCGAACACCGGGGAGCTGTTTTTT. This codes for CASRKASPNTGELFF.

This chain connects TRBV5-4 to TRBJ2-3; 8 bases are shared with TRBD2. This CDR3 region has 15 residues. The germline CDR1 and CDR2 sequences are SGHNT and YYREEE (reference sequence). V gave up 0 bases and J gave up 1 base; unmatched junction bases: 1. CDR3: CASSLAGGGTDTQYF. The CDR3 DNA reads as TGTGCCAGCAGCTTGGCCGGGGGGGGCACAGATACGCAGTATTTT.

CDR3: CASSSYPGLAGRGKGDTQYF. The CDR3 coding sequence is TGTGCCAGCAGCTCATATCCGGGACTAGCGGGAAGGGGAAAGGGAGATACGCAGTATTTT. The chain employs TRBV11-3 and TRBJ2-3; 13 nucleotides match TRBD2. V lost 4 bases to trimming and J lost 5 bases; unmatched junction nucleotides: 18. This CDR3 comprises 20 residues. Germline V gene sequence: CDR1 SGHNT, CDR2 YENEEA.

CDR3 region: CASSLFPGQSYEQYF. The CDR3 DNA follows: TGCGCCAGCAGCCTGTTTCCGGGACAGTCCTACGAGCAGTACTTC. The rearrangement joins TRBV4-1 to TRBJ2-7, with 7 bases identical to TRBD1. CDR3 length: 15 amino acids. Germline V gives CDR1 MGHRA, CDR2 YSYEKL. J lost 1 base, V lost 4 bases, and 7 bases had no gene match.

The rearrangement links TRBV6-5 to TRBJ2-7, with TRBD2 matching 15 bases. CDR3 length equals 16 residues. CDR1 MNHEY and CDR2 SVGAGI come from the germline V gene. The J segment lost 4 bases and the V segment lost 0 bases, leaving 1 base of the junction unmatched. The CDR3 DNA is TGTGCCAGCAGTTACTCGGGACTAGCGGGAGGATACGAGCAGTACTTC. As protein: CASSYSGLAGGYEQYF.

The V gene is TRBV6-5, the J gene TRBJ2-3; 11 nucleotides agree with TRBD2. In germline, CDR1 is MNHEY, CDR2 SVGAGI. Trimming cost V 0 bases and J 3 bases; bases outside gene matches: 2. The CDR3 has 16 residues. DNA for the CDR3: TGTGCCAGCAGTTACTCTAGCGGGGGGGCAACAGATACGCAGTATTTT. It codes for CASSYSSGGATDTQYF.

This clone was recorded once. In nucleotides, the CDR3 is TGCGCCAGCAGCCGGGAGGGGTACAGCTCCTACGAGCAGTACTTC. This sequence encodes CASSREGYSSYEQYF. The chain recombines TRBV5-1 with TRBJ2-7, with TRBD2 matching 8 bases. CDR3 length: 15 amino acids. Germline V gene sequence: CDR1 SGHRS, CDR2 YFSETQ. V shed 4 bases and J 0 bases; nucleotides not matched to a gene: 6.